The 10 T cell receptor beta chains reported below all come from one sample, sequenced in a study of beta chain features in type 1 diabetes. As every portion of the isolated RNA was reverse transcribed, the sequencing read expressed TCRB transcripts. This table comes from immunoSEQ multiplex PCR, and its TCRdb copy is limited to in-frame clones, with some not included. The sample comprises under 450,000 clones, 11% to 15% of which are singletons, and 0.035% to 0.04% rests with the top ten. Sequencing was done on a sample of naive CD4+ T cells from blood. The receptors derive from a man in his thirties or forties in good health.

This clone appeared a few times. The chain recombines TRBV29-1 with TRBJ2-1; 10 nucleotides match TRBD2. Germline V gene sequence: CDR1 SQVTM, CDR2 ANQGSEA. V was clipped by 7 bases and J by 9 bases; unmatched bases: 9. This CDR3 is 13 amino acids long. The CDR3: CSGEASGRGEQFF. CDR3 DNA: TGCAGCGGTGAGGCTAGCGGGAGAGGTGAGCAGTTCTTC.

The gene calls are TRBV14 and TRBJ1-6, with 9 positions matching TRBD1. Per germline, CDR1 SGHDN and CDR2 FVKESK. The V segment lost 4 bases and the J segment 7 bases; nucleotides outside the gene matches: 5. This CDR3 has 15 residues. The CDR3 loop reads CASSLSTGGNSPLHF. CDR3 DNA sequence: TGTGCCAGCAGCCTTTCGACAGGGGGGAATTCACCCCTCCACTTT. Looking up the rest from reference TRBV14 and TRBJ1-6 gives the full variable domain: EAGVTQFPSHSVIEKGQTVTLRCDPISGHDNLYWYRRVMGKEIKFLLHFVKESKQDESGMPNNRFLAERTGGTYSTLKVQPAELEDSGVYFCASSLSTGGNSPLHFGNGTRLTVT.

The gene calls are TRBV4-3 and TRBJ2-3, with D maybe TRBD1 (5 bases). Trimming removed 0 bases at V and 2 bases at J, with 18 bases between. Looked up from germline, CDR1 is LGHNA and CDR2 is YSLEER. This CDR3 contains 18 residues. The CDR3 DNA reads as TGCGCCAGCAGCCAAGATGGACAAAGCAAAGAGTACACAGATACGCAGTATTTT. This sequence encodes CASSQDGQSKEYTDTQYF.

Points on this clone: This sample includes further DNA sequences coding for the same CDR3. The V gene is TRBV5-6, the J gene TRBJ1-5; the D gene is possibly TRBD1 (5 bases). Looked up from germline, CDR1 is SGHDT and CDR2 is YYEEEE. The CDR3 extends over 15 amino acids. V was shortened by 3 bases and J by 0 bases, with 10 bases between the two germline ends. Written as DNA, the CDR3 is TGTGCCAGCAGCTCCCGAAGGGGTAGCAATCAGCCCCAGCATTTT. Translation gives CASSSRRGSNQPQHF.

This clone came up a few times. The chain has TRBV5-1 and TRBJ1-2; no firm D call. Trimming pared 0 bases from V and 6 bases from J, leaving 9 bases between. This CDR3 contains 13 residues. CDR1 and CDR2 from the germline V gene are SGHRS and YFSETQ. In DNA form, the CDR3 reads TGCGCCAGCAGCTTGGCGGAGGCTGATGGCTACACCTTC. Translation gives CASSLAEADGYTF.

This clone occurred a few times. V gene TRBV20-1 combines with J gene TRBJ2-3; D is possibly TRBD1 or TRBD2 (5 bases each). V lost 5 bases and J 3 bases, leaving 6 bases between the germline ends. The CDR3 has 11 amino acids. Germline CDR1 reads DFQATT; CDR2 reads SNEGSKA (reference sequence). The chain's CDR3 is CSAEGTDTQYF. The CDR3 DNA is TGCAGTGCTGAGGGGACAGATACGCAGTATTTT.

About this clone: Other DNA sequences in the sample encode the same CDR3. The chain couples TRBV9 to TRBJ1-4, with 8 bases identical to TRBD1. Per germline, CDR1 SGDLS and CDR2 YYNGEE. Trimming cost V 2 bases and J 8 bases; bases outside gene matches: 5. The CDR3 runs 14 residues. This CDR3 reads CASSVGQGGEKLFF. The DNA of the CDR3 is TGTGCCAGCAGCGTCGGACAGGGTGGAGAAAAACTGTTTTTT.

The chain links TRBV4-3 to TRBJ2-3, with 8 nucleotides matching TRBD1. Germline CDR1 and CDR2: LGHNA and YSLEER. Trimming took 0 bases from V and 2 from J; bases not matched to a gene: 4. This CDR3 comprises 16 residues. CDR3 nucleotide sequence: TGCGCCAGCAGCCAAGAGGGACAGGCGTACACAGATACGCAGTATTTT. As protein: CASSQEGQAYTDTQYF.

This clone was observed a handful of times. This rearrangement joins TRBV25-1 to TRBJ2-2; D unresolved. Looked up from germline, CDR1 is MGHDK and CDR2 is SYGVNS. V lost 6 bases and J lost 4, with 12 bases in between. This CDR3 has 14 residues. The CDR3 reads CASSPSSGTGELFF. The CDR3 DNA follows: TGTGCCAGCAGCCCGAGTTCGGGCACCGGGGAGCTGTTTTTT.

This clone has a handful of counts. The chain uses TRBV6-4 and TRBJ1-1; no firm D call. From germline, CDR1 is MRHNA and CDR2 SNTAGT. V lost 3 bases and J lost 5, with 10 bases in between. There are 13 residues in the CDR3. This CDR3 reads CASSEAVWTEAFF. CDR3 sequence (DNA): TGTGCCAGCAGTGAGGCGGTTTGGACTGAAGCTTTCTTT.